This T cell receptor beta chain was retrieved from a study of regulatory and conventional T cells in RAG deficiency. In the study overall: In hypomorphic RAG CID or atypical SCID, autoimmunity is frequently associated. General study points: Control T-cell subsets had markedly higher Shannon entropy and lower Simpson indices than RAG-deficient patients. Shorter CDR3s in all patient subsets; >90% Treg-Tconv overlap in Omenn.

This CDR3 comprises 14 residues. Germline V gene data show CDR1 as LNHDA and CDR2 as SQIVND (reference sequence). V dropped 3 bases and J dropped 0 bases, with 8 bases sitting between them. TCRdb's copy holds only in-frame clones and misses some; the assay was immunoSEQ multiplex PCR. This table holds more than 7,000 clones, around 96% found once. To note about this clone: The antigen is undetermined.

The sorted conventional CD4+ T cells were CD25-low and CD127-high, with genomic DNA sequenced. Patients had RAG deficiency: one SCID, two Omenn, five or six CID/atypical SCID. This clonotype was sampled from a human donor with RAG deficiency presenting as severe combined immunodeficiency. Sequenced: CD4+ effector T cells sorted from blood. This sequence joins TRBV19 and TRBJ1-2, with no clear D. The CDR3 protein is CASSMRTPNYGYTF. CDR3 DNA: TGTGCCAGTAGTATGCGGACTCCTAACTATGGCTACACCTTC.